This is a list of T cell receptor beta chains from one sample in a study of control samples from healthy donors and cancer patients. Assay used: immunoSEQ multiplex PCR; TCRdb lists only in-frame clones, some missing. The data show 90,000 to 150,000 clones, around 90% seen once. Sequencing input: blood. These receptor sequences come from a man aged 50 to 60 in good health. Both conserved end residues are part of each CDR3. A D gene is named only where the DNA matches it firmly. Size values are once, few and many counts, or a class for expanded clones, and some rows have none.

clone_size: once
cdr3_length: 16
v_call: TRBV19
j_call: TRBJ2-2
d_call: .
cdr3_aa: CASTLRPRPNTGELFF
cdr3_nt: TGTGCCAGTACCCTCCGCCCCAGGCCGAACACCGGGGAGCTGTTTTTT

clone_size: .
cdr3_length: 14
v_call: TRBV5-1
j_call: TRBJ2-1
d_call: TRBD2
cdr3_aa: CASSLTGGNNEQFF
cdr3_nt: TGCGCCAGCAGCTTGACGGGGGGGAACAATGAGCAGTTCTTC

clone_size: .
cdr3_length: 11
v_call: TRBV11-2
j_call: TRBJ2-5
d_call: .
cdr3_aa: CASSFRETQYF
cdr3_nt: TGTGCCAGCAGCTTTAGAGAGACCCAGTACTTC

clone_size: .
cdr3_length: 16
v_call: TRBV6-5
j_call: TRBJ2-4
d_call: .
cdr3_aa: CASSYPSALAKNIQYF
cdr3_nt: TGTGCCAGCAGTTACCCGTCGGCCCTAGCCAAAAACATTCAGTACTTC

clone_size: .
cdr3_length: 12
v_call: TRBV12-5
j_call: TRBJ1-1
d_call: .
cdr3_aa: CASGLETTEAFF
cdr3_nt: TGTGCTAGTGGTTTGGAGACCACTGAAGCTTTCTTT

clone_size: .
cdr3_length: 14
v_call: TRBV19
j_call: TRBJ2-1
d_call: .
cdr3_aa: CASSIGTVYNEQFF
cdr3_nt: TGTGCCAGTAGTATAGGGACGGTTTACAATGAGCAGTTCTTC

clone_size: few
cdr3_length: 15
v_call: TRBV18
j_call: TRBJ1-4
d_call: .
cdr3_aa: CASSPPGRQNEKLFF
cdr3_nt: TGTGCCAGCTCACCACCGGGACGGCAAAATGAAAAACTGTTTTTT

clone_size: .
cdr3_length: 13
v_call: TRBV10-3
j_call: TRBJ2-5
d_call: .
cdr3_aa: CASEGVLQETQYF
cdr3_nt: TGTGCCTCCGAGGGGGTCTTACAAGAGACCCAGTACTTC

clone_size: .
cdr3_length: 14
v_call: TRBV2
j_call: TRBJ2-7
d_call: TRBD1
cdr3_aa: CASSGTGGPHEQYF
cdr3_nt: TGTGCCAGCAGTGGGACAGGGGGTCCCCACGAGCAGTACTTC

clone_size: .
cdr3_length: 14
v_call: TRBV18
j_call: TRBJ1-1
d_call: TRBD1
cdr3_aa: CASSPGQGWLDAFF
cdr3_nt: TGTGCCAGCTCACCGGGACAGGGATGGTTGGATGCTTTCTTT

clone_size: .
cdr3_length: 15
v_call: TRBV6-6
j_call: TRBJ2-1
d_call: TRBD2
cdr3_aa: CASSYSSGSYNEQFF
cdr3_nt: TGTGCCAGCAGTTACTCTAGCGGGAGCTACAATGAGCAGTTCTTC

clone_size: .
cdr3_length: 15
v_call: TRBV5-1
j_call: TRBJ2-7
d_call: TRBD2
cdr3_aa: CASSLSAGGSYEQYF
cdr3_nt: TGCGCCAGCAGCTTATCTGCGGGGGGCTCCTACGAGCAGTACTTC

clone_size: .
cdr3_length: 15
v_call: TRBV7-8
j_call: TRBJ2-1
d_call: TRBD2
cdr3_aa: CASSLGPGLVSEQFF
cdr3_nt: TGTGCCAGCAGCTTAGGTCCCGGACTAGTCAGCGAGCAGTTCTTC

clone_size: .
cdr3_length: 15
v_call: TRBV19
j_call: TRBJ1-6
d_call: .
cdr3_aa: CASSIEGPNNSPLHF
cdr3_nt: TGTGCCAGTAGTATAGAGGGGCCTAATAATTCACCCCTCCACTTT

clone_size: .
cdr3_length: 12
v_call: TRBV12-3/TRBV12-4
j_call: TRBJ1-1
d_call: .
cdr3_aa: CASSLTRTEAFF
cdr3_nt: TGTGCCAGCAGTTTAACAAGGACTGAAGCTTTCTTT

clone_size: .
cdr3_length: 13
v_call: TRBV6-5
j_call: TRBJ1-4
d_call: .
cdr3_aa: CASSISLNEKLFF
cdr3_nt: TGTGCCAGCAGTATCAGTCTTAATGAAAAACTGTTTTTT

clone_size: .
cdr3_length: 15
v_call: TRBV3-1/TRBV3-2
j_call: TRBJ2-5
d_call: .
cdr3_aa: CASSQDTQPQETQYF
cdr3_nt: TGTGCCAGCAGCCAAGATACCCAGCCCCAAGAGACCCAGTACTTC

clone_size: .
cdr3_length: 15
v_call: TRBV12-5
j_call: TRBJ2-3
d_call: .
cdr3_aa: CASGLRDGFTDTQYF
cdr3_nt: TGTGCTAGTGGCCTCCGGGACGGATTCACAGATACGCAGTATTTT

clone_size: .
cdr3_length: 13
v_call: TRBV29-1
j_call: TRBJ1-2
d_call: TRBD1
cdr3_aa: CSVEDGTEEGYTF
cdr3_nt: TGCAGCGTTGAAGATGGGACAGAGGAGGGCTACACCTTC

clone_size: .
cdr3_length: 14
v_call: TRBV5-1
j_call: TRBJ1-1
d_call: .
cdr3_aa: CASSLERMNTEAFF
cdr3_nt: TGCGCCAGCAGCTTGGAACGGATGAACACTGAAGCTTTCTTT

clone_size: .
cdr3_length: 16
v_call: TRBV3-1/TRBV3-2
j_call: TRBJ2-4
d_call: TRBD2
cdr3_aa: CASSPGLERAKNIQYF
cdr3_nt: TGTGCCAGCAGCCCAGGACTAGAACGGGCCAAAAACATTCAGTACTTC

clone_size: once
cdr3_length: 18
v_call: TRBV9
j_call: TRBJ2-1
d_call: .
cdr3_aa: CASSVGFGFSGKYNEQFF
cdr3_nt: TGTGCCAGCAGCGTCGGATTTGGTTTTAGCGGAAAGTACAATGAGCAGTTCTTC

clone_size: .
cdr3_length: 12
v_call: TRBV19
j_call: TRBJ1-5
d_call: .
cdr3_aa: CASTQGGQPQHF
cdr3_nt: TGTGCCAGTACCCAAGGGGGGCAGCCCCAGCATTTT

clone_size: .
cdr3_length: 15
v_call: TRBV10-3
j_call: TRBJ2-2
d_call: .
cdr3_aa: CAISVSGGFTGELFF
cdr3_nt: TGTGCCATCAGTGTTAGTGGGGGGTTCACCGGGGAGCTGTTTTTT

clone_size: .
cdr3_length: 16
v_call: TRBV5-1
j_call: TRBJ1-3
d_call: .
cdr3_aa: CASSLDGAPSGNTIYF
cdr3_nt: TGCGCCAGCAGCTTGGACGGAGCTCCCTCTGGAAACACCATATATTTT

clone_size: once
cdr3_length: 14
v_call: TRBV5-1
j_call: TRBJ1-2
d_call: .
cdr3_aa: CASSLVGGRNGYTF
cdr3_nt: TGCGCCAGCAGCTTGGTAGGGGGAAGGAATGGCTACACCTTC

clone_size: .
cdr3_length: 13
v_call: TRBV24-1
j_call: TRBJ2-3
d_call: .
cdr3_aa: CATSGTATDTQYF
cdr3_nt: TGTGCCACCAGTGGGACAGCAACAGATACGCAGTATTTT

clone_size: .
cdr3_length: 16
v_call: TRBV3-1/TRBV3-2
j_call: TRBJ1-6
d_call: .
cdr3_aa: CASSQDLGQNNSPLHF
cdr3_nt: TGTGCCAGCAGCCAAGATTTGGGTCAGAATAATTCACCCCTCCACTTT

clone_size: .
cdr3_length: 16
v_call: TRBV11-2
j_call: TRBJ1-1
d_call: .
cdr3_aa: CASSLEVGVTNTEAFF
cdr3_nt: TGTGCCAGCAGCTTAGAAGTAGGGGTGACGAACACTGAAGCTTTCTTT

clone_size: .
cdr3_length: 14
v_call: TRBV5-1
j_call: TRBJ1-4
d_call: .
cdr3_aa: CASSLWGTNEKLFF
cdr3_nt: TGCGCCAGCAGCTTGTGGGGGACTAATGAAAAACTGTTTTTT

clone_size: .
cdr3_length: 13
v_call: TRBV6-1
j_call: TRBJ2-1
d_call: .
cdr3_aa: CASSEYKVDEQFF
cdr3_nt: TGTGCCAGCAGTGAGTATAAAGTCGATGAGCAGTTCTTC

clone_size: .
cdr3_length: 15
v_call: TRBV4-1
j_call: TRBJ1-2
d_call: TRBD1
cdr3_aa: CASSPLDRADYGYTF
cdr3_nt: TGCGCCAGCAGCCCTCTGGACAGGGCGGACTATGGCTACACCTTC

clone_size: .
cdr3_length: 12
v_call: TRBV5-1
j_call: TRBJ2-1
d_call: .
cdr3_aa: CASSLGFNEQFF
cdr3_nt: TGCGCCAGCAGCTTGGGGTTCAATGAGCAGTTCTTC

clone_size: .
cdr3_length: 14
v_call: TRBV27
j_call: TRBJ1-2
d_call: .
cdr3_aa: CASSLAGANYGYTF
cdr3_nt: TGTGCCAGCAGTTTAGCCGGAGCTAACTATGGCTACACCTTC

clone_size: .
cdr3_length: 13
v_call: TRBV20-1
j_call: TRBJ1-5
d_call: .
cdr3_aa: CSASRQSDQPQHF
cdr3_nt: TGCAGTGCTAGTAGGCAGAGTGATCAGCCCCAGCATTTT

clone_size: .
cdr3_length: 12
v_call: TRBV2
j_call: TRBJ1-2
d_call: .
cdr3_aa: CASRAGGIGYTF
cdr3_nt: TGTGCCAGCAGAGCTGGGGGCATTGGCTACACCTTC

clone_size: .
cdr3_length: 16
v_call: TRBV24-1
j_call: TRBJ2-5
d_call: TRBD1
cdr3_aa: CATSDPGQGVQETQYF
cdr3_nt: TGTGCCACCAGTGATCCCGGACAGGGGGTTCAAGAGACCCAGTACTTC

clone_size: .
cdr3_length: 16
v_call: TRBV7-6
j_call: TRBJ2-3
d_call: .
cdr3_aa: CASSPRGGGGTDTQYF
cdr3_nt: TGTGCCAGCAGCCCACGAGGGGGCGGGGGCACAGATACGCAGTATTTT

clone_size: .
cdr3_length: 15
v_call: TRBV9
j_call: TRBJ1-1
d_call: .
cdr3_aa: CASSVVPDGDTEAFF
cdr3_nt: TGTGCCAGCAGCGTAGTCCCGGACGGGGACACTGAAGCTTTCTTT

clone_size: .
cdr3_length: 15
v_call: TRBV21-1
j_call: TRBJ1-4
d_call: .
cdr3_aa: CASSKPGQGREKLFF
cdr3_nt: TGTGCCAGCAGCAAACCCGGACAGGGACGGGAAAAACTGTTTTTT

clone_size: .
cdr3_length: 13
v_call: TRBV6-4
j_call: TRBJ1-2
d_call: .
cdr3_aa: CASRTGRNYGYTF
cdr3_nt: TGTGCCAGCAGGACGGGAAGGAACTATGGCTACACCTTC

clone_size: .
cdr3_length: 16
v_call: TRBV4-1
j_call: TRBJ2-1
d_call: TRBD2
cdr3_aa: CASSPGLAGGPNEQFF
cdr3_nt: TGCGCCAGCAGCCCCGGACTAGCGGGGGGGCCCAATGAGCAGTTCTTC

clone_size: .
cdr3_length: 14
v_call: TRBV4-1
j_call: TRBJ1-5
d_call: .
cdr3_aa: CASSQGPENQPQHF
cdr3_nt: TGCGCCAGCAGCCAAGGGCCGGAGAATCAGCCCCAGCATTTT

clone_size: few
cdr3_length: 16
v_call: TRBV18
j_call: TRBJ1-3
d_call: .
cdr3_aa: CASSPSGGSSGNTIYF
cdr3_nt: TGTGCCAGCTCACCTTCCGGAGGAAGCTCTGGAAACACCATATATTTT

clone_size: .
cdr3_length: 12
v_call: TRBV30
j_call: TRBJ1-3
d_call: .
cdr3_aa: CAWSTGGNTIYF
cdr3_nt: TGTGCCTGGAGTACCGGGGGAAACACCATATATTTT

clone_size: .
cdr3_length: 15
v_call: TRBV6-2/TRBV6-3
j_call: TRBJ1-2
d_call: TRBD1
cdr3_aa: CASSYSTGPPAGYTF
cdr3_nt: TGTGCCAGCAGTTACTCGACAGGGCCACCAGCGGGCTACACCTTC